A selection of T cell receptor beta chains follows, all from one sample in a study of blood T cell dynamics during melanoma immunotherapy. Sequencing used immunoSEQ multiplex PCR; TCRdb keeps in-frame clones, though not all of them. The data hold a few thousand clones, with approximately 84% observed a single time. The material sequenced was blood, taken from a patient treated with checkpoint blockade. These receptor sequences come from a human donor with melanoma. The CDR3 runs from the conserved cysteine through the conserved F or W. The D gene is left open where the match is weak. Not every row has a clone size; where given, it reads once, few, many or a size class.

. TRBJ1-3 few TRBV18 CASSPWVPGNTIYF TGTGCCAGCTCACCATGGGTGCCAGGAAACACCATATATTTT
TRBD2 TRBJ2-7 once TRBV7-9 CASSRPGLAGGTYEQYF TGTGCCAGCAGCCGTCCGGGGCTAGCGGGAGGAACCTACGAGCAGTACTTC
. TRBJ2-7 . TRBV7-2 CASSLTGARLASYEQYF TGTGCCAGCAGCTTAACCGGGGCTCGGCTGGCCTCCTACGAGCAGTACTTC
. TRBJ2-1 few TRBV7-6 CASSFSDYEQFF TGTGCCAGCAGCTTCAGTGACTATGAGCAGTTCTTC
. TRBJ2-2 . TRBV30 CAWSVGRANTGELFF TGTGCCTGGAGTGTTGGTCGAGCGAACACCGGGGAGCTGTTTTTT
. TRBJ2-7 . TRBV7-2 CASSLVGRYEQYF TGTGCCAGCAGCTTAGTAGGGCGCTACGAGCAGTACTTC
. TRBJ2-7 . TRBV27 CASSLRPQSSYEQYF TGTGCCAGCAGTCTAAGGCCCCAGAGCTCCTACGAGCAGTACTTC
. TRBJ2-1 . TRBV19 CASSIEGLIYNEQFF TGTGCCAGTAGTATAGAGGGCTTAATCTACAATGAGCAGTTCTTC
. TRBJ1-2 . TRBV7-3 CASSLIGSYGYTF TGTGCCAGCAGCTTAATAGGCTCCTATGGCTACACCTTC
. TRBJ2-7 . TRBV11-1 CASSLEPRDGKYF TGTGCCAGCAGCTTAGAACCCAGGGACGGAAAGTACTTC
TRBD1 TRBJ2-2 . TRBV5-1 CASSWGQGNTGELFF TGCGCCAGCAGCTGGGGACAGGGTAACACCGGGGAGCTGTTTTTT
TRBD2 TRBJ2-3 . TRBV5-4 CASRPGLAGGDADTQYF TGTGCCAGCAGGCCGGGACTAGCGGGAGGAGACGCAGATACGCAGTATTTT
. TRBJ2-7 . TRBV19 CASSITPGRYEQYF TGTGCCAGTAGTATAACGCCAGGGAGGTACGAGCAGTACTTC
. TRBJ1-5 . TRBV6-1 CASGGQSVGNQPQHF TGTGCCAGCGGCGGACAGAGCGTAGGGAATCAGCCCCAGCATTTT
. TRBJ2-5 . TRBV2 CASSLRVETQYF TGTGCCAGCAGTTTACGGGTTGAGACCCAGTACTTC
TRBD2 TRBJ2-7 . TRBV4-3 CASSQEASGRYYEQYF TGCGCCAGCAGCCAAGAGGCTAGCGGGAGATACTACGAGCAGTACTTC
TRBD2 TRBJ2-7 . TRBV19 CASSIWGLATYEQYF TGTGCCAGTAGTATATGGGGACTAGCCACCTACGAGCAGTACTTC
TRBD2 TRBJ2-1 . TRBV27 CASSLTSRTYNEQFF TGTGCCAGCAGTCTGACTAGCCGAACCTACAATGAGCAGTTCTTC
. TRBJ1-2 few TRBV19 CASSIDLQGGGYTF TGTGCCAGTAGTATAGATCTCCAGGGCGGGGGCTACACCTTC
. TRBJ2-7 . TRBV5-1 CASSLDFYEQYF TGCGCCAGCAGCTTGGACTTTTACGAGCAGTACTTC